Listed below are T cell receptor beta chains from one sample, sequenced in a study of T cells after posttransplantation cyclophosphamide. Some clones are missing from TCRdb's copy, which holds only in-frame ones; the method was immunoSEQ multiplex PCR. The sample offers under 50,000 clones and no singletons, the top ten holding roughly 4.3%. The material sequenced was PBMCs. These receptor sequences come from a woman aged 50 to 65 in good health and a related stem cell transplant donor. The CDR3 runs from the conserved cysteine through the conserved F or W. Each record gives: D gene, V gene, clone size, J gene, CDR3 DNA, CDR3 protein. D genes are given only for firm matches. Size values are once, few and many counts, or a class for expanded clones, and some rows have none.

>.|TRBV30|many|TRBJ1-1
TGTGCCTGGAGGCGCAGGGAAGGATCTGAAGCTTTCTTT
CAWRRREGSEAFF
>TRBD1|TRBV18|many|TRBJ2-1
TGTGCCAGCTCACCACTACAGGGGATAGGAAATGAGCAGTTCTTC
CASSPLQGIGNEQFF
>.|TRBV13|.|TRBJ2-3
TGTGCCAGCACCCCAACCCCCGGAGGGGAACTTGGCACAGATACGCAGTATTTT
CASTPTPGGELGTDTQYF
>TRBD1|TRBV7-2|many|TRBJ1-3
TGTGCCAGCACCCACTCCGGGACAGGGAGCCCAGGAAACACCATATATTTT
CASTHSGTGSPGNTIYF
>TRBD1|TRBV4-1|.|TRBJ2-7
TGCGCCAGCAGCCAAGAGATACAGGGGAAAGTAGGCGAGCAGTACTTC
CASSQEIQGKVGEQYF
>.|TRBV7-3|many|TRBJ1-1
TGTGCCAGCAGCTTAGACCCACGGAGGAACACTGAAGCTTTCTTT
CASSLDPRRNTEAFF
>TRBD1|TRBV6-1|many|TRBJ1-5
TGTGCCAGCAGTGGGAGAGGGGGCGATCAGCCCCAGCATTTT
CASSGRGGDQPQHF
>.|TRBV19|many|TRBJ1-1
TGTGCCAGTAGTATTGGACAGAACACTGAAGCTTTCTTT
CASSIGQNTEAFF
>.|TRBV25-1|.|TRBJ2-3
TGTGCCAGCAGTGACGGATGGGGGGGCGGGACAGATACGCAGTATTTT
CASSDGWGGGTDTQYF
>.|TRBV19|many|TRBJ2-7
TGTGCCAGTTCTCCTCAGGGTTTCGGTTCCTACGAGCAGTACTTC
CASSPQGFGSYEQYF
>TRBD1|TRBV12-5|many|TRBJ2-4
TGTGCTAGTGGTTCAGGGACAGGTTTAAACATTCAGTACTTC
CASGSGTGLNIQYF
>.|TRBV11-3|many|TRBJ2-5
TGTGCCAGCAGCTCCCCCGTGGAGACCCAGTACTTC
CASSSPVETQYF
>TRBD1|TRBV11-2|many|TRBJ1-4
TGTGCCAGCAGCCTCGGACAGGGGGCGGAAAAACTGTTTTTT
CASSLGQGAEKLFF
>.|TRBV6-5|many|TRBJ1-6
TGTGCCACCTGCGGCATCCCTAATTCACCCCTCCACTTT
CATCGIPNSPLHF
>.|TRBV5-6|many|TRBJ2-2
TGTGCCAGCAGCTTTAGCTCGGGCACCGGGGAGCTGTTTTTT
CASSFSSGTGELFF
>TRBD1|TRBV28|few|TRBJ2-7
TGTGCCAGCAGTTTCCCCGGGACAGGGGGATCGAGCGAGCAGTACTTC
CASSFPGTGGSSEQYF
>.|TRBV7-8|many|TRBJ2-1
TGTGCCAGCAGCTTTCCAATCCCGACTAGTGGGTACAATGAGCAGTTCTTC
CASSFPIPTSGYNEQFF
>TRBD1|TRBV19|many|TRBJ1-5
TGTGCCACCGACCGGACAGGGGGCCTCGGCAATCAGCCCCAGCATTTT
CATDRTGGLGNQPQHF
>.|TRBV7-2|many|TRBJ1-3
TGTGCCAGCAGCTTAGGCGTCCCTGGAAACACCATATATTTT
CASSLGVPGNTIYF
>TRBD1|TRBV12-5|many|TRBJ2-5
TGTGCTAGTGGTTTGCTAGACAGGGGGGAGACCCAGTACTTC
CASGLLDRGETQYF
>.|TRBV21-1|many|TRBJ1-1
TGTGCCAGCAGCGGCCAGGACAGGGGGCTCGGTGAAGCTTTCTTT
CASSGQDRGLGEAFF
>.|TRBV7-9|many|TRBJ1-1
TGTGCCACCCGTGGGGCGTACACTGAAGCTTTCTTT
CATRGAYTEAFF
>TRBD1|TRBV7-3|many|TRBJ2-1
TGTGCCAGCAGCTCAGACAGGGGGCGATGGAATGAGCAGTTCTTC
CASSSDRGRWNEQFF
>.|TRBV5-1|many|TRBJ2-7
TGCGCCAGCGGCCCACAGGATACCTACGAGCAGTACTTC
CASGPQDTYEQYF
>TRBD1|TRBV10-3|many|TRBJ1-5
TGTGCCACTTGGGACAGGGGTGAGGGCAATCAGCCCCAGCATTTT
CATWDRGEGNQPQHF
>.|TRBV28|few|TRBJ1-1
TGTGCCAGCAGTTTCACTCCCTGGGGGGGGAACACTGAAGCTTTCTTT
CASSFTPWGGNTEAFF
>.|TRBV2|few|TRBJ2-3
TGTGCCAGCAGTGAAGGAACTAGAGATAGCACAGATACGCAGTATTTT
CASSEGTRDSTDTQYF
>TRBD1|TRBV14|many|TRBJ2-7
TGTGCCAGCAGCCGCCGGGACAGGCCCTACGAGCAGTACTTC
CASSRRDRPYEQYF
>.|TRBV2|.|TRBJ2-3
TGTGCCAGCAGGCAGGGCGGCACAGATACGCAGTATTTT
CASRQGGTDTQYF
>.|TRBV5-6|many|TRBJ2-3
TGTGCCAGCAGCTCATCAGATGAGGTTGGCACAGATACGCAGTATTTT
CASSSSDEVGTDTQYF
>.|TRBV15|many|TRBJ2-5
TGTGCCACCAGCAGAGCCCGAGAGACCCAGTACTTC
CATSRARETQYF
>TRBD1|TRBV6-5|many|TRBJ1-4
TGTGCCAGCACCACCAAGGGGGCGGCTAATGAAAAACTGTTTTTT
CASTTKGAANEKLFF
>TRBD1|TRBV23-1|.|TRBJ1-3
TGCGCCAGCAGTCAAAGGGACAGGCCCCGTGGAAACACCATATATTTT
CASSQRDRPRGNTIYF
>TRBD1|TRBV5-1|many|TRBJ1-2
TGCGCCAGCAGCTGGGGGACAGGGAGGACCCCCCTTGGCTACACCTTC
CASSWGTGRTPLGYTF
>TRBD1|TRBV6-6|few|TRBJ1-1
TGTGCCAGCAGTTACTGGACAGGGAGGAACACTGAAGCTTTCTTT
CASSYWTGRNTEAFF
>.|TRBV5-5|many|TRBJ1-5
TGTGCCAGCAGCTTCGAGTCGGGGGACAATCAGCCCCAGCATTTT
CASSFESGDNQPQHF
>TRBD1|TRBV5-8|many|TRBJ2-7
TGTGCCAGCAGTCGCCGCGGACAGGACTCCTACGAGCAGTACTTC
CASSRRGQDSYEQYF
>TRBD1|TRBV28|many|TRBJ1-1
TGTGCCAGCAGTTTAGGGACGGTGTACAACAGGGGCACTGAAGCTTTCTTT
CASSLGTVYNRGTEAFF
>TRBD1|TRBV18|.|TRBJ2-3
TGTGCCAGCTCTCGCGGGCAGGGGGAACGCACAGATACGCAGTATTTT
CASSRGQGERTDTQYF
>.|TRBV30|many|TRBJ1-2
TGTGCCTGGAGTCTGAGTGACTATGGCTACACCTTC
CAWSLSDYGYTF
>TRBD1|TRBV18|many|TRBJ2-2
TGTGCCAGCTCGGGTTCGAGGGGGCGCACCGGGGAGCTGTTTTTT
CASSGSRGRTGELFF
>.|TRBV19|many|TRBJ1-5
TGTGCCAGTAGTCCCCAATCGGGACTGATTAATCAGCCCCAGCATTTT
CASSPQSGLINQPQHF
>.|TRBV28|many|TRBJ1-6
TGTGCCAGCAGTTTAGGGCAGCTTTATAATTCACCCCTCCACTTT
CASSLGQLYNSPLHF
>.|TRBV6-1|many|TRBJ2-7
TGTGCCAGCAGTGGAGACTCCTACGAGCAGTACTTC
CASSGDSYEQYF
>.|TRBV11-1|many|TRBJ2-7
TGTGCCAGCAGCTTATTTTCCAGGAACAACGAGCAGTACTTC
CASSLFSRNNEQYF
>.|TRBV18|few|TRBJ2-7
TGTGCCAGCTCACCAGAGGGGGGGCCCGGGTACGAGCAGTACTTC
CASSPEGGPGYEQYF
>TRBD1|TRBV6-4|many|TRBJ1-1
TGTGCCAGCAGTAAAGGGGGCGGCACTGAAGCTTTCTTT
CASSKGGGTEAFF
>TRBD1|TRBV28|few|TRBJ1-1
TGTGCCAGCAGTTCACCTCGGGACAGGGGGCTGGCTGAAGCTTTCTTT
CASSSPRDRGLAEAFF
>.|TRBV18|many|TRBJ1-5
TGTGCCAGCTCACCACTGGCAGACTCCAATCAGCCCCAGCATTTT
CASSPLADSNQPQHF
>TRBD2|TRBV7-9|many|TRBJ2-2
TGTGCCAGCAGCAGGACTAGCGACACCGGGGAGCTGTTTTTT
CASSRTSDTGELFF
>.|TRBV11-3|many|TRBJ2-3
TGTGCCAGCAGCTTGGGCCAAAGCACAGATACGCAGTATTTT
CASSLGQSTDTQYF
>.|TRBV4-2|many|TRBJ2-2
TGTGCCAGCAGCCGTGGACTAATCTCCGGCGGGGAGCTGTTTTTT
CASSRGLISGGELFF